The 5 T cell receptor beta chains below come from one sample, sequenced in a study of T cell repertoires in cytomegalovirus infection. TCRdb independently ran MiXCR on the reads; one entry per CDR3 protein. The table lists about 600,000 distinct CDR3 sequences, roughly a quarter of them singletons. Material: CD8+ T cells from PBMCs. The receptors were sampled from a human donor in good health (CMV status not recorded). Some clones in this sample may be carry-over from other donors' samples.

The table lists this clonotype with a few counts. V usage is TRBV25-1 and J usage is TRBJ2-4; possibly TRBD1 for D (6 bases). Trimming cost V 4 bases and J 4 bases, with 11 bases left between them. The CDR3 covers 14 residues. CDR1 and CDR2 (germline): MGHDK, SYGVNS. The CDR3 DNA sequence: TGTGCCAGCAGTGCCGGACAGCGTAAAAACATTCAGTACTTC. It is translated as CASSAGQRKNIQYF.

The rearrangement links TRBV2 to TRBJ2-1; tentative D call: TRBD2 (6 bases). The germline V gene has CDR1 SNHLY and CDR2 FYNNEI. Trimming pared 10 bases from V and 4 bases from J, leaving 20 bases between. There are 15 residues in the CDR3. The CDR3 coding sequence is TGTGCCAACACGTATCAGGGAGGCCAATACAATGAGCAGTTCTTC. Translating it yields CANTYQGGQYNEQFF.

This clonotype was recorded a few times. The rearrangement links TRBV7-2 to TRBJ1-2; D not certain. Germline CDR1 is SGHTA and CDR2 is FQGNSA. There are 15 residues in the CDR3. V was trimmed by 7 bases and J by 7 bases, leaving 22 bases between them. The CDR3 DNA is TGTGCCAGCATCGAACGAACGGTAAACGCCCCTGGCTACACCTTC. Protein sequence: CASIERTVNAPGYTF.

With regard to this clonotype: No conserved phenylalanine or tryptophan is present at the end of the CDR3, so a read error is the likely explanation. This sequence joins TRBV7-2 and TRBJ2-5, with 8 positions matching TRBD2. Germline values: CDR1 SGHTA, CDR2 FQGNSA. Trimming took 3 bases from V and 4 from J; bases not matched to a gene: 4. The CDR3 runs 14 residues. The CDR3 protein is CASSFGGAGETQYS. In DNA, the CDR3 is TGTGCCAGCAGCTTCGGGGGGGCCGGAGAGACCCAGTACTCC.

This clonotype was counted a few times. V and J are TRBV9 and TRBJ2-1, with D maybe TRBD2 (5 bases). Germline CDR1 reads SGDLS; CDR2 reads YYNGEE. The CDR3 is made up of 14 amino acids. Trimming stripped 3 bases from V and 9 bases from J, with 16 bases between. The CDR3 sequence: CASSESRTPREQFF. The CDR3 DNA follows: TGTGCCAGCAGCGAAAGTAGGACTCCTCGTGAGCAGTTCTTC.